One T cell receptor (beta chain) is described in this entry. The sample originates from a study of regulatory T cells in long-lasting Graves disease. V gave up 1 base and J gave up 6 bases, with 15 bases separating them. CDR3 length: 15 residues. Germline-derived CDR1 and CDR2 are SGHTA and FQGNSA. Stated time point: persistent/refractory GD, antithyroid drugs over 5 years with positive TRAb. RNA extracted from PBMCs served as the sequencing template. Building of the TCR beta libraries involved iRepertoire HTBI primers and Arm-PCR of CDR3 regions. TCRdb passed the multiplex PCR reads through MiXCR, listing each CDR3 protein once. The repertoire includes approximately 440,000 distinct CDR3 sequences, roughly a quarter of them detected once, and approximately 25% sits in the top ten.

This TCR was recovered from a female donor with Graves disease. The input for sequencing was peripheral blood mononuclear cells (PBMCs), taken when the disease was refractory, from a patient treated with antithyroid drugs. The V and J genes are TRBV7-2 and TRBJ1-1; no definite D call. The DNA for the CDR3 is TGTGCCAGCAGCTTAGGAAGCTGGGTCTCTTCTGAAGCTTTCTTT. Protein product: CASSLGSWVSSEAFF.